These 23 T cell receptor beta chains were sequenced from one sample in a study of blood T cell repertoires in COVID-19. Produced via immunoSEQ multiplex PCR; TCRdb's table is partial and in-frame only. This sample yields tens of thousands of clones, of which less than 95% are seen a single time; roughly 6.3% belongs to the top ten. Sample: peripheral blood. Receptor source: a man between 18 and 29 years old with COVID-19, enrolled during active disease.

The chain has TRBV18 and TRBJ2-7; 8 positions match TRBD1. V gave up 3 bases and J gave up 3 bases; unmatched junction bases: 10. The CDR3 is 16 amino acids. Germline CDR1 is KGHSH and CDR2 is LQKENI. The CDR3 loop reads CASSPPTRTGFYEQYF. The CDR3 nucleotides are TGTGCCAGCTCACCCCCCACAAGGACAGGGTTCTACGAGCAGTACTTC.

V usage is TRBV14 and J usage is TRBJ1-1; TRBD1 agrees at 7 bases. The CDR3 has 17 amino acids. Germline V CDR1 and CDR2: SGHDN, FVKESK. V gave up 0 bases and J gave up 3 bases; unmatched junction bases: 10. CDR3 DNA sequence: TGTGCCAGCAGCCAAGACCATAGGACAGGTTTCTACACTGAAGCTTTCTTT. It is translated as CASSQDHRTGFYTEAFF.

CDR3 sequence reads: CASSPDRGGFNQPQHF. The CDR3 bases are TGTGCCAGCAGTCCGGACCGGGGGGGGTTCAATCAGCCCCAGCATTTT. The chain uses TRBV27 and TRBJ1-5, with D tentatively TRBD1 (5 bases). This CDR3 has 16 residues. V was trimmed by 5 bases and J by 3 bases, leaving 17 bases between them. Germline V gives CDR1 MNHEY, CDR2 SMNVEV (reference sequence).

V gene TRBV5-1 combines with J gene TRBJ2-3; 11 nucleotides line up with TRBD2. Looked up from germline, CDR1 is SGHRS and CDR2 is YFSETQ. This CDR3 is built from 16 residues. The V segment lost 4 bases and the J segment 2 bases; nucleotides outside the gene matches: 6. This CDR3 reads CASSSGTSGTTDTQYF. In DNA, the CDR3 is TGCGCCAGCAGCAGCGGGACTAGCGGAACCACAGATACGCAGTATTTT. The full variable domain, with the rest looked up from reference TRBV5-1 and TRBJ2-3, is KAGVTQTPRYLIKTRGQQVTLSCSPISGHRSVSWYQQTPGQGLQFLFEYFSETQRNKGNFPGRFSGRQFSNSRSEMNVSTLELGDSALYLCASSSGTSGTTDTQYFGPGTRLTVL.

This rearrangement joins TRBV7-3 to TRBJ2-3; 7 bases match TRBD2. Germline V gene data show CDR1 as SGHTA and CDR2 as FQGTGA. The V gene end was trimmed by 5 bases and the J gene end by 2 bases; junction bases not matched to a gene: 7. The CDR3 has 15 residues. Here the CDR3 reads CASSLSGLDTDTQYF. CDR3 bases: TGTGCCAGCAGCCTTAGCGGGTTAGACACAGATACGCAGTATTTT.

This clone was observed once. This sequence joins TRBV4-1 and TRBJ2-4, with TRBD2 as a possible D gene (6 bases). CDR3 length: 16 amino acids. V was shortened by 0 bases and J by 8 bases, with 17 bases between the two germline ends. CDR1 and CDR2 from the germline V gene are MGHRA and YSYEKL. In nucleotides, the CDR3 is TGCGCCAGCAGCCAAGAGGGTGGGGCAGGAGGGTACATTCAGTACTTC. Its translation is CASSQEGGAGGYIQYF.

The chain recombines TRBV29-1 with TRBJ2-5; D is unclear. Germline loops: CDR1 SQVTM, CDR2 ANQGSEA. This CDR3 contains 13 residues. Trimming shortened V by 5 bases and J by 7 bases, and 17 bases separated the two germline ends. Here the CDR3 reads CSVTPARLATQYF. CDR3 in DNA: TGCAGCGTTACCCCAGCGCGATTGGCGACCCAGTACTTC. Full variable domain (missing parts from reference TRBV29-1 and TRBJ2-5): SAVISQKPSRDICQRGTSLTIQCQVDSQVTMMFWYRQQPGQSLTLIATANQGSEATYESGFVIDKFPISRPNLTFSTLTVSNMSPEDSSIYLCSVTPARLATQYFGPGTRLLVL.

CDR3 DNA: TGCGCCAGCAGCCAAGGGGGACTAGCGGGGTTGTCCTACGAGCAGTACTTC. Protein product: CASSQGGLAGLSYEQYF. This rearrangement joins TRBV4-1 to TRBJ2-7; 13 nucleotides match TRBD2. The CDR3 sequence is 17 residues long. V was clipped by 1 base and J by 1 base; unmatched bases: 4. The germline CDR1 and CDR2 sequences are MGHRA and YSYEKL.

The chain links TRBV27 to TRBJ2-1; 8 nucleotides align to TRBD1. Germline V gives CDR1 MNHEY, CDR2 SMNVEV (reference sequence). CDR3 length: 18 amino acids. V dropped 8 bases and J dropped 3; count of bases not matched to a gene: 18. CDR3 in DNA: TGTGCCAGCCAAGACAGGGGTTCTGTGGGGACCTTCTACAATGAGCAGTTCTTC. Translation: CASQDRGSVGTFYNEQFF.

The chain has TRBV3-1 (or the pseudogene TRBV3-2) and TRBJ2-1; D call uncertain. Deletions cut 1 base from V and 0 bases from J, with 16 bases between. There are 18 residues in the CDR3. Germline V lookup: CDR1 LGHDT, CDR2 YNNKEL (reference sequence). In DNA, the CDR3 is TGTGCCAGCAGCCAAGGAAGCACAGCTCGTAGCTCCTACAATGAGCAGTTCTTC. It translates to CASSQGSTARSSYNEQFF.

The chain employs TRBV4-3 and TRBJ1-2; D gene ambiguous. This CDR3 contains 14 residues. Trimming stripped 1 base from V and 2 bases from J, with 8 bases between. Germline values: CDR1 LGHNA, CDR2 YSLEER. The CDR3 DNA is TGCGCCAGCAGCCAAGGGTACGGGAACTATGGCTACACCTTC. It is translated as CASSQGYGNYGYTF.

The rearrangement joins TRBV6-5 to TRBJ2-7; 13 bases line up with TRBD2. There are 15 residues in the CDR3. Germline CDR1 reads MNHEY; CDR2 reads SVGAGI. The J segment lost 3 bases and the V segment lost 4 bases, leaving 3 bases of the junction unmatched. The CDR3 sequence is CASSWGTSGVYEQYF. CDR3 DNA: TGTGCCAGCAGTTGGGGGACTAGCGGGGTCTACGAGCAGTACTTC.

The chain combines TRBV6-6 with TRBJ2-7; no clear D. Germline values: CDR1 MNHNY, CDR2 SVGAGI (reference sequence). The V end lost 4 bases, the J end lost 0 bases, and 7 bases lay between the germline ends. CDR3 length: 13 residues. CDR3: CASSLSGSYEQYF. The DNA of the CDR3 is TGTGCCAGCAGTTTGAGTGGCTCCTACGAGCAGTACTTC.

As DNA, the CDR3 is TGTGCCAGCAGCCTAGGGACAGTTAACACTGAAGCTTTCTTT. Translating it yields CASSLGTVNTEAFF. The chain uses TRBV7-9 and TRBJ1-1; 7 bases are shared with TRBD1. Per the germline V gene, CDR1 is SEHNR and CDR2 is FQNEAQ (reference sequence). The CDR3 covers 14 residues. Germline trimming cut 5 bases from V and 2 bases from J; bases unmatched to any gene: 5.

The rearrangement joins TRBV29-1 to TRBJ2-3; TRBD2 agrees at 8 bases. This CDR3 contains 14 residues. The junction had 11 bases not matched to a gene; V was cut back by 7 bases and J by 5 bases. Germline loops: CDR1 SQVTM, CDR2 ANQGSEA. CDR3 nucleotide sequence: TGCAGCGCCGATCTTAGCGGGATAGGAGATACGCAGTATTTT. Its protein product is CSADLSGIGDTQYF.

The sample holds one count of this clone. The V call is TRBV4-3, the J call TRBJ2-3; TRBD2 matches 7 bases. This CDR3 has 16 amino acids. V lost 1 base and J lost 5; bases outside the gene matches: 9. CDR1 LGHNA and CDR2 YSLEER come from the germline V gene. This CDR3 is CASSQVTGGRGDTQYF. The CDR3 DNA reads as TGCGCCAGCAGCCAAGTTACCGGCGGGAGAGGAGATACGCAGTATTTT.

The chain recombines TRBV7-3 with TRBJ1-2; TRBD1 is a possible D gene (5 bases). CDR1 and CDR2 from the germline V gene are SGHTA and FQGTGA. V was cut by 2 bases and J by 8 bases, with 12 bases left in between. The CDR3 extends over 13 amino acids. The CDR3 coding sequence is TGTGCCAGCAGCTTAGAAGGGGCGCAGGGCTACACCTTC. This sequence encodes CASSLEGAQGYTF.

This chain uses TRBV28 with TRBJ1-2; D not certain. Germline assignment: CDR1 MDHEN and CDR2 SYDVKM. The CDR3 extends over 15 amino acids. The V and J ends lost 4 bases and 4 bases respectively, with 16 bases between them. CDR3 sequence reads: CASSSFRVMAYGYTF. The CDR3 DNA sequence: TGTGCCAGCAGTTCGTTCCGGGTAATGGCCTATGGCTACACCTTC.

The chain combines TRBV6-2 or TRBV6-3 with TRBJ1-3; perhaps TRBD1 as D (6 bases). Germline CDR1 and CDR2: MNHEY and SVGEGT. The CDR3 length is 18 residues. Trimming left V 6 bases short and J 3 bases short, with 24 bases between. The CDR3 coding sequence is TGTGCCAGCAGCACCGACACGCCAGGGGTATACCGTGGAAACACCATATATTTT. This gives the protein CASSTDTPGVYRGNTIYF.

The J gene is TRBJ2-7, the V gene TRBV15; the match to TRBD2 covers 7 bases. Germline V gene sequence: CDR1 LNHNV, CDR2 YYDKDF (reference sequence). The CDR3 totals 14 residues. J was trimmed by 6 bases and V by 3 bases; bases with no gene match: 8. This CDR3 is CATSSTAGVGEQYF. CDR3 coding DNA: TGTGCCACCAGCAGTACTGCGGGAGTAGGCGAGCAGTACTTC.

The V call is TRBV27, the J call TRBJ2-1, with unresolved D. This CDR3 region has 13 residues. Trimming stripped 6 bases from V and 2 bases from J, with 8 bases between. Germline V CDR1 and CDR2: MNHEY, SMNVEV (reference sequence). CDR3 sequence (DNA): TGTGCCAGCAGGCGGTTAGCCTACAATGAGCAGTTCTTC. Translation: CASRRLAYNEQFF.

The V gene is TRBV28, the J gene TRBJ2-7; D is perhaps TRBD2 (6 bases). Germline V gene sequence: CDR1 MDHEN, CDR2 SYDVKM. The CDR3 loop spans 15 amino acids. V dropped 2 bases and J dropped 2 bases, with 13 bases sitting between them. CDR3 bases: TGTGCCAGCAGTTTACTAGCGCGAATCCCCTACGAGCAGTACTTC. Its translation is CASSLLARIPYEQYF.

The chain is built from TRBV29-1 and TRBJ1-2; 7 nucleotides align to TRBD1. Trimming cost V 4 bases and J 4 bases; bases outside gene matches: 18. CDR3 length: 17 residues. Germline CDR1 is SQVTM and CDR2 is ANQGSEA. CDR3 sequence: CSVVTEQGVNLSYGYTF. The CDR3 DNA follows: TGCAGCGTTGTGACGGAGCAGGGGGTAAATTTGAGCTATGGCTACACCTTC. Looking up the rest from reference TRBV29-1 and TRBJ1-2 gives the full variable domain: SAVISQKPSRDICQRGTSLTIQCQVDSQVTMMFWYRQQPGQSLTLIATANQGSEATYESGFVIDKFPISRPNLTFSTLTVSNMSPEDSSIYLCSVVTEQGVNLSYGYTFGSGTRLTVV.